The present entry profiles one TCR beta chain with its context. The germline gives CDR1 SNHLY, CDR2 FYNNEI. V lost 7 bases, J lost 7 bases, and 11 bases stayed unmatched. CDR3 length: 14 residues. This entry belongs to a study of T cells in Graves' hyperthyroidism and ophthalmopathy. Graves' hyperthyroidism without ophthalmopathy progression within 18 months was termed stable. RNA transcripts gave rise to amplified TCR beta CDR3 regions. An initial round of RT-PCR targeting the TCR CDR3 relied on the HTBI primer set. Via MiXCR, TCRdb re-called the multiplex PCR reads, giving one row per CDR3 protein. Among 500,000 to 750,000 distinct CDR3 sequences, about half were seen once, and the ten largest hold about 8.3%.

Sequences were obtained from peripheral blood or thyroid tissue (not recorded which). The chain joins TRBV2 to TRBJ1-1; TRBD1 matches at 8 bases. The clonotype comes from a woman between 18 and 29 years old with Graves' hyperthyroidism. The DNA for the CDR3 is TGTGCCAGCATATCAGGCGGGACAGGCGATGAAGCTTTCTTT. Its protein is CASISGGTGDEAFF.